This T cell receptor (beta chain) was identified in a study of blood T cells in healthy people across ages. A second PCR of about 7 to 12 cycles used a sample-barcoded 5' primer and a J-beta primer mix. TCRdb processed the 5' RACE reads anew with MiXCR; each CDR3 protein has one entry. Counted here are 650,000 to 1,000,000 distinct CDR3 sequences, about 34% occurring once; the ten biggest clones make up about an eighth. Germline values: CDR1 MNHEY, CDR2 SMNVEV (reference sequence). The CDR3 is made up of 17 amino acids. In regard to this clonotype: A junction end diverges from the germline sequence, so it may reflect a read error.

The chain has TRBV27 and TRBJ2-2; TRBD2 might be the D (6 bases). This sequence was found in a man between 18 and 29 years old in good health. The sequenced sample consisted of blood. CDR3 loop: CASSLSYGTSNTGELFF. In DNA form, the CDR3 reads TGTGCCAGCAGCTTATCCTACGGGACTTCGAACACCGGGGAGCTGTTTTTT.